Listed here are 24 T cell receptor beta chains from one sample, sequenced in a study of blood T cell repertoires in COVID-19. Sequenced by immunoSEQ multiplex PCR; TCRdb stores in-frame clones only, minus some. The table includes 83,000 or so clones, about 75% detected once. The sequenced material came from peripheral blood. These receptors were collected from an elderly woman with acute or convalescent COVID-19.

V usage is TRBV6-5 and J usage is TRBJ2-1; the D gene is possibly TRBD2 (5 bases). This CDR3 spans 15 amino acids. V dropped 2 bases and J dropped 6 bases, with 14 bases sitting between them. CDR1 and CDR2 from the germline V gene are MNHEY and SVGAGI. CDR3 coding DNA: TGTGCCAGCAGTTACCCGGACTCGGTTTTCAATGAGCAGTTCTTC. Protein product: CASSYPDSVFNEQFF.

This chain links TRBV13 with TRBJ1-1; maybe TRBD1 (6 bases). The V gene's germline CDR1 is PRHDT and CDR2 FYEKMQ (reference sequence). The CDR3 sequence is 12 residues long. The V end was cut by 4 bases, the J end by 10 bases, with 13 bases between. CDR3 DNA: TGTGCCAGCAGCTCTCAGGGGATAGGAGCTTTCTTT. It yields the protein CASSSQGIGAFF.

The V call is TRBV10-1, the J call TRBJ2-4; D is unresolved. The V and J ends lost 0 bases and 0 bases respectively, with 9 bases between them. The germline V gene has CDR1 WNHNN and CDR2 SYGVQD (reference sequence). This CDR3 contains 16 residues. This CDR3 is CASSESFSLAKNIQYF. The DNA for the CDR3 is TGCGCCAGCAGTGAGTCGTTCAGTCTAGCCAAAAACATTCAGTACTTC.

The chain employs TRBV2 and TRBJ2-7; D ambiguous. The CDR3 is made up of 14 amino acids. Trimming shortened V by 8 bases and J by 4 bases, and 18 bases separated the two germline ends. Germline CDR1 reads SNHLY; CDR2 reads FYNNEI. The CDR3 spells CASVCASIRYEQYF. CDR3 DNA sequence: TGTGCCAGCGTTTGCGCCTCTATAAGATACGAGCAGTACTTC.

This rearrangement joins TRBV6-5 to TRBJ2-3; D ambiguous. Germline V gives CDR1 MNHEY, CDR2 SVGAGI. The CDR3 has 14 amino acids. Between the trimmed V and J ends, which lost 2 bases and 5 bases, there was a span of 11 bases. CDR3 in amino acids: CASSYGGSVDTQYF. The CDR3, as DNA: TGTGCCAGCAGTTACGGCGGATCGGTAGATACGCAGTATTTT.

The chain links TRBV28 to TRBJ1-4; D perhaps matches TRBD1 (5 bases). The CDR3 runs 15 residues. Per the germline V gene, CDR1 is MDHEN and CDR2 is SYDVKM. V was clipped by 10 bases and J by 8 bases, with 23 bases between them. In DNA form, the CDR3 reads TGTGCCAACTCTAGGGGTAGAGGTTTTAGGGAAAAACTGTTTTTT. Protein: CANSRGRGFREKLFF.

This clone appeared a few times. The chain's CDR3 is CASSLYRGDYGYTF. CDR3 nucleotide sequence: TGCGCCAGCAGCTTATACAGGGGGGACTATGGCTACACCTTC. V usage is TRBV5-1 and J usage is TRBJ1-2, with 8 bases lining up with TRBD1. Germline V CDR1 and CDR2: SGHRS, YFSETQ. The CDR3 contains 14 residues. The V segment lost 2 bases and the J segment 3 bases; nucleotides outside the gene matches: 3.

V usage is TRBV6-2 or TRBV6-3 and J usage is TRBJ1-2, with 8 nucleotides matching TRBD1. The V and J ends lost 4 bases and 6 bases, in that order; junction bases with no gene match: 13. The CDR3 length is 16 residues. CDR1 is MNHEY and CDR2 is SVGEGT in the germline V gene. The CDR3 here is CASSSLPWTGRHGYTF. In nucleotides, the CDR3 is TGTGCCAGCAGTTCCCTCCCCTGGACAGGGCGACATGGCTACACCTTC.

J is TRBJ2-5 and V is TRBV9; 9 positions agree with TRBD1. This CDR3 comprises 14 residues. Losses at the gene ends were 2 bases for V and 1 base for J; bases not matched to a gene: 0. Germline assignment: CDR1 SGDLS and CDR2 YYNGEE. The CDR3: CASSVDRGQETQYF. The CDR3 coding sequence is TGTGCCAGCAGCGTGGACAGGGGCCAAGAGACCCAGTACTTC.

This chain connects TRBV2 to TRBJ1-1; a possible D gene is TRBD1 (5 bases). Between the trimmed V and J ends, which lost 5 bases and 2 bases, there was a span of 9 bases. The CDR3 covers 13 residues. Looked up from germline, CDR1 is SNHLY and CDR2 is FYNNEI. CDR3 in amino acids: CASSNDRNTEAFF. For the CDR3, the DNA is TGTGCCAGCAGTAACGACAGAAACACTGAAGCTTTCTTT.

In its sample, this clone was seen once. V usage is TRBV12-3 or TRBV12-4 and J usage is TRBJ2-5; TRBD1 aligns across 7 bases. V lost 3 bases and J lost 3; bases outside the gene matches: 1. This CDR3 is 13 amino acids long. The CDR3 protein is CASSLGQKETQYF. DNA of the CDR3: TGTGCCAGCAGTTTGGGACAGAAAGAGACCCAGTACTTC.

The chain combines TRBV7-9 with TRBJ2-1, with a weak D call TRBD2 (7 bases). Germline V lookup: CDR1 SEHNR, CDR2 FQNEAQ (reference sequence). The CDR3 runs 15 residues. Trimming shortened V by 5 bases and J by 9 bases, and 20 bases separated the two germline ends. The chain's CDR3 is CASSEAMRGGGEQFF. The DNA for the CDR3 is TGTGCCAGCAGCGAGGCGATGAGGGGAGGGGGTGAGCAGTTCTTC. The full variable domain, completed using reference TRBV7-9 and TRBJ2-1, is DTGVSQNPRHKITKRGQNVTFRCDPISEHNRLYWYRQTLGQGPEFLTYFQNEAQLEKSRLLSDRFSAERPKGSFSTLEIQRTEQGDSAMYLCASSEAMRGGGEQFFGPGTRLTVL.

The chain has TRBV19 and TRBJ1-4; 7 nucleotides agree with TRBD1. Germline V gene lookup returns CDR1 LNHDA and CDR2 SQIVND (reference sequence). V dropped 5 bases and J dropped 5; count of bases not matched to a gene: 8. The CDR3 runs to 15 residues. CDR3 region: CASSLNRGGNEKLFF. The CDR3 DNA follows: TGTGCCAGTAGTCTGAACAGGGGAGGCAATGAAAAACTGTTTTTT.

The chain couples TRBV12-3 or TRBV12-4 to TRBJ2-5; weak D call: TRBD2 (5 bases). The CDR3 runs 13 residues. The V end was cut by 3 bases, the J end by 0 bases, with 5 bases between. This CDR3 is CASSFGNQETQYF. The CDR3 DNA follows: TGTGCCAGCAGTTTCGGGAACCAAGAGACCCAGTACTTC.

This clone was seen a single time. The same CDR3 can be traced to other DNA sequences in this sample. The V call is TRBV12-3 or TRBV12-4, the J call TRBJ1-1; D is unresolved. The CDR3 is made up of 11 amino acids. V was trimmed by 3 bases and J by 7 bases, leaving 6 bases between them. CDR3 sequence (DNA): TGTGCCAGCAGTTTCGCAGGTGAAGCTTTCTTT. It is translated as CASSFAGEAFF.

This clone was seen once. This chain links TRBV7-2 with TRBJ2-7, with TRBD2 matching 7 bases. The germline CDR1 and CDR2 sequences are SGHTA and FQGNSA. The V segment lost 5 bases and the J segment 0 bases; nucleotides outside the gene matches: 4. The CDR3 contains 14 residues. CDR3 nucleotide sequence: TGTGCCAGCAGCCCCTCTAGCGGCTCCTACGAGCAGTACTTC. Translated, it gives CASSPSSGSYEQYF.

This clone was picked up one time. The CDR3 sequence is CASSPRQGGEKLFF. The CDR3 bases are TGTGCCAGTAGTCCCCGACAAGGGGGAGAAAAACTGTTTTTT. J is TRBJ1-4 and V is TRBV19, with D tentatively TRBD1 (6 bases). V was cut by 5 bases and J by 8 bases, with 15 bases left in between. The CDR3 length is 14 residues. Germline V gene lookup returns CDR1 LNHDA and CDR2 SQIVND (reference sequence).

V and J are TRBV29-1 and TRBJ1-2; TRBD1 might be the D (6 bases). V dropped 5 bases and J dropped 4 bases, with 8 bases sitting between them. Germline V CDR1 and CDR2: SQVTM, ANQGSEA. The CDR3 contains 11 residues. DNA of the CDR3: TGCAGCGTTCAGGGGACCTATGGCTACACCTTC. It is translated as CSVQGTYGYTF. Full variable domain (remainder filled in from reference TRBV29-1 and TRBJ1-2): SAVISQKPSRDICQRGTSLTIQCQVDSQVTMMFWYRQQPGQSLTLIATANQGSEATYESGFVIDKFPISRPNLTFSTLTVSNMSPEDSSIYLCSVQGTYGYTFGSGTRLTVV.

This clone came up a few times. The chain couples TRBV5-4 to TRBJ1-1; 7 nucleotides align to TRBD1. Germline V gives CDR1 SGHNT, CDR2 YYREEE (reference sequence). The V segment lost 7 bases and the J segment 5 bases; nucleotides outside the gene matches: 11. CDR3 length: 14 amino acids. The CDR3 DNA is TGTGCCAGCCGCCCGACAGGGATAAGGACTGAAGCTTTCTTT. This sequence encodes CASRPTGIRTEAFF.

Judged by abundance, this clone is medium-sized. CDR3 sequence: CASSPLATNEKLFF. CDR3 nucleotide sequence: TGTGCCAGCAGCCCCCTGGCTACTAATGAAAAACTGTTTTTT. The chain recombines TRBV7-9 with TRBJ1-4; unclear D gene. Germline V lookup: CDR1 SEHNR, CDR2 FQNEAQ (reference sequence). Deletions cut 5 bases from V and 2 bases from J, with 9 bases between. This CDR3 spans 14 amino acids.

This sequence joins TRBV29-1 and TRBJ1-2, with D possibly matching TRBD1 (5 bases). This CDR3 region has 13 residues. V was clipped by 7 bases and J by 8 bases, with 20 bases between them. Germline V lookup: CDR1 SQVTM, CDR2 ANQGSEA. The DNA of the CDR3 is TGCAGCGCTGGGCTGGGGCTCCGCCTCGGCTACACCTTC. It yields the protein CSAGLGLRLGYTF.

The sample holds a few counts of this clone. This chain uses TRBV4-1 with TRBJ2-5; D possibly corresponds to TRBD2 (6 bases). Trimming removed 4 bases at V and 5 bases at J, with 23 bases between. This CDR3 has 17 residues. The germline V gene encodes CDR1 MGHRA and CDR2 YSYEKL. The CDR3 loop reads CASSRLMSGAAGETQYF. The DNA for the CDR3 is TGCGCCAGCAGCCGATTAATGTCGGGCGCGGCGGGGGAGACCCAGTACTTC.

The V call is TRBV7-2, the J call TRBJ2-4; 10 positions match TRBD2. The V segment lost 4 bases and the J segment 1 base; nucleotides outside the gene matches: 4. This CDR3 region has 16 residues. The germline V gene has CDR1 SGHTA and CDR2 FQGNSA. DNA for the CDR3: TGTGCCAGCAGCTATCAAGCGGGGGGGGCCAAAAACATTCAGTACTTC. Translated, it gives CASSYQAGGAKNIQYF. Variable domain in full (rest from reference TRBV7-2 and TRBJ2-4): GAGVSQSPSNKVTEKGKDVELRCDPISGHTALYWYRQSLGQGLEFLIYFQGNSAPDKSGLPSDRFSAERTGGSVSTLTIQRTQQEDSAVYLCASSYQAGGAKNIQYFGAGTRLSVL.

The chain has TRBV5-1 and TRBJ1-2; D remains unclear. The CDR3 runs 13 residues. The V end was cut by 3 bases, the J end by 8 bases, with 14 bases between. CDR1 and CDR2 from the germline V gene are SGHRS and YFSETQ. The CDR3 nucleotides are TGCGCCAGCAGCTCGACACGTACTAGCGGCTACACCTTC. It codes for CASSSTRTSGYTF.